The clone carrying this T cell receptor (beta chain) showed up just a few times. Its antigen is unidentified. These data come from a study of T cell repertoires in cytomegalovirus infection. Study results and caveats: Predominance within the ex vivo response was attributable to HLA-C-restricted CMV-specific TCR beta clonotypes.

TCRdb re-called the reads through MiXCR, storing one row per CDR3 protein. The sample contains about 60,000 distinct CDR3 sequences, roughly a fifth of which appear only once. Germline CDR1 SGHAT, CDR2 FQNNGV. The CDR3 contains 14 residues. V shed 1 base and J shed 0 bases, with 6 bases lying between them. The source is a human donor in good health (CMV status not recorded). Some clones in this sample may be carry-over from other donors' samples. Source: CD8+ T cells from cultured PBMCs, taken from culture after CMV antigen stimulation. The chain couples TRBV11-2 to TRBJ1-2; D uncertain. The DNA for the CDR3 is TGTGCCAGCAGCTTAGCGTACTCTAACTATGGCTACACCTTC. It specifies CASSLAYSNYGYTF.